The T cell receptor (beta chain) described here comes from a study of cytomegalovirus exposure and HLA in healthy donors (dated by TCRdb to 2016 to 2017). As for the study more broadly: According to an earlier analysis of a few hundred of the donors, about 170 million T cells yielded 95 million to 140 million unique TCR beta sequences and about 300 Gb of sequence data. An early release covering some 640 HLA-typed donors comprised approximately 300 gigabases of sequencing data and approximately 85 million unique TCR sequences. Of the roughly 410 genotyped donors, roughly 80% were placed in the genetic ancestry cluster associated with self-reported Caucasian donors. The study aimed to test whether signatures of past pathogen exposure could be identified by cataloging public T cell receptors. Using immunosequencing, the study profiled T cell repertoires from 500 to 800 subjects and related those repertoires to cytomegalovirus serostatus. Besides the first cohort of approximately 710 subjects, a separate validation cohort made up of 90 to 150 different subjects was used. To predict cytomegalovirus infection status, the study brought together high-throughput TCR immunosequencing, statistical association of individual TCRs with disease status, and machine learning. To study patterns of TCR occurrence, a later analysis re-analyzed previously published TCR beta repertoires from around 670 donors and added high-resolution HLA genotyping. In the later analysis, no new phenotypic data were used to find candidate immune exposures; instead, reliance was placed on TCR beta sequences and their occurrence across donors. In an earlier analysis of a few hundred of the donors, high-throughput TCR beta sequencing was used to judge whether each TCR beta V gene segment behaved as functional or pseudogenic. Donor age, sex, ethnicity and CMV serostatus were collected together with the repertoire data. A later genetic analysis took genome-wide SNP genotypes for about 60% of the roughly 670 donors and used that subset as a discovery cohort. All discovery cohort repertoires had been generated on a single sequencing platform. Both class I and class II loci were covered by HLA typing, at four-digit resolution. The number of typed donors differed by locus: about 620-640 for A, B, C, DRB1 and DQB1; 500 to 550 for DQA1; over 600 for DPA1; and some 450 for DPB1. Four or five DR-DQ haplotypes were handled as single units for association and clustering because linkage in the cohort was strong. On average, roughly 240,000 unique TCR beta nucleotide sequences were sequenced per donor among a few hundred genotyped donors of the cohort, with roughly 18% of those sequences being non-productive. What the authors observed across the whole study: Several of the top co-occurrence clusters appeared to be linked to parvovirus B19, influenza, CMV and Epstein-Barr virus, according to a later analysis. The authors suggested that the approach could potentially be extended to other disease states and immunological phenotypes. Seventeen rarely observed V segments, including chromosome 9 orphons, were excluded from the earlier analysis of 550 to 700 of the donors because counts were too low. Linkage disequilibrium might explain the correlated functional status among segregating V segments, but an unknown experimental factor could not be excluded. Because HLA typing was unavailable for some donors at each locus, only the typed subset was used in association tests. Assigning TCR associations to individual alleles was difficult when HLA alleles, especially DR and DQ, strongly co-occurred. The only immune exposure information available for the cohort was CMV serostatus. A later analysis found that TCR association rates varied across HLA loci, with DRB1 alleles showing the most associated TCRs and HLA-C alleles the fewest. The cohort was sequenced for TCR beta chains only, and without alpha or paired-chain data the features that could be detected were limited. In both the original and validation cohorts, the classifier was reported to diagnose cytomegalovirus status with high specificity and sensitivity. The 87-base-pair reads could not distinguish some IMGT-functional V segments, including TRBV6-2 and TRBV6-3, so those segments were excluded. An earlier analysis of several hundred of the donors showed that most TCR beta V segments appeared in productive rearrangements either about 87% or about 30% of the time, which broadly matched IMGT annotations. In a later analysis, HLA-associated TCR beta chains were found to be more clonally expanded and to have lower generation probabilities than equally common non-associated chains. A cluster of highly shared sequence variants was judged likely to be a technical artifact of the sequencing pipeline. Sequencing depth was assumed to be roughly uniform across donors in the presence/absence analyses, though that assumption may not hold. Three of the identified cytomegalovirus-associated TCR beta chains were confirmed in vitro to be specific for cytomegalovirus antigens. In a later analysis, most CMV-associated TCR beta chains were found to appear HLA-restricted, with HLA associations seemingly driven largely by CMV exposure. A further reported finding was that TCR beta sequences accurately predicted the HLA-A and HLA-B alleles for most subjects in the first cohort. In the study, about 150 TCR beta chains were listed as associated with cytomegalovirus. A later analysis associated some 17,000 TCR beta sequences with specific HLA alleles at a false discovery rate of 0.05. Compared with the roughly 600-donor mean, donors in an Asian-associated ancestry cluster had fewer N-insertions in productive TCRs, according to a later genetic analysis. In a later genetic analysis, a missense DCLRE1C variant was associated with V-gene and J-gene trimming of TCR beta chains, and the association was replicated in an independent cohort. Most TCR sequences were seen in very few donors, while some public TCRs were found in many individuals.

Receptor amplification or capture employed the immunoSEQ multiplex PCR assay. For the multiplex PCR, a mixture combining 60 forward primers for TCR Vbeta segments and 13 reverse primers for TCR Jbeta segments was used. The CDR3 region of rearranged TCR beta genes was amplified from genomic DNA by a multiplex PCR assay. The Illumina HiSeq System was used to sequence the amplified TCR beta libraries as 87-base-pair reads. On the study's bioinformatics: A later analysis tallied 75 million to 95 million unique TCR beta chains across the 600 to 700 repertoires, and about 12 million of those chains were shared by two or more donors. Raw reads were error-corrected and collapsed into unique sequences with a nearest-neighbor algorithm that merged closely related sequences to remove PCR and sequencing errors. Alignment of CDR3 sequences to IMGT reference sequences was used to assign V, D and J gene segments. Each retained sequence needed at least a six-nucleotide match to both a V gene segment and a J gene segment. A rearrangement was called productive if the CDR3 had no stop codons and remained in frame with V and J, and every other rearrangement was called non-productive. CDR3 was defined according to IMGT convention as the region running from the second conserved V-encoded cysteine to the conserved J-encoded phenylalanine. The earlier analysis of about 570 of the donors excluded any sequence lacking an unambiguous match to a single V gene segment. An earlier analysis of under 750 of the donors called V segments functional above 56.7% productive rearrangements and segregating when the between-donor standard deviation exceeded 5%. A statistical classification framework was built to diagnose cytomegalovirus status from the catalog of TCR beta chain sequences. V and J gene assignment, in a later analysis, came from comparing TCR nucleotide sequences with IMGT/GENE-DB human TR gene sequences. A later analysis assigned CDR3 sequences and most-parsimonious VDJ recombination scenarios with the TCRdist pipeline. In a later analysis, each TCR beta chain was defined by its CDR3 amino acid sequence together with its V-gene family, and reads without a unique V-gene family were excluded. To address suspected cross-contamination and a sequencing artifact, a later analysis removed 550 to 750 highly shared, low-generation-probability nucleotide sequences. In a later analysis, a clonal expansion index for each public chain was calculated from normalized within-repertoire ranks of inferred template counts. A later analysis computed generation probabilities with a VDJ recombination model fitted to out-of-frame rearrangements, and checked the results against IGoR. A later analysis scored TCR-TCR, TCR-HLA and TCR-CMV co-occurrence with hypergeometric tests, applying a repertoire-size bias correction to TCR pairs. In a later analysis, false discovery rates were estimated by permuting HLA or CMV assignments 20 times. In a later analysis, co-occurring TCRs were grouped using DBSCAN, with TCRdist sequence similarity added in when clustering inside HLA-allele-positive subsets. For co-occurrence clustering, repertoires with fewer than 30,000 or more than 120,000 public chains were excluded, along with four or five repertoires with anomalous nucleotide sharing. Imported from immuneACCESS, the table was reduced by TCRdb to in-frame sequences with V and J called. These copies leave out some clones; in studies compared against another copy, an unresolved V gene accounts for under half, and the cause of the remainder is not known. That table furnishes V, J and clone size, whereas the DNA furnished D and trimming. This sample holds around 140,000 clones; 70% to 85% were observed only once. The top ten clonotypes cover 9.7% of the sample.

The cohort comprised around 690 healthy bone marrow donors. Cohort members were all nominally healthy when sampled, although unrecorded immune exposures were likely present. The donor tested CMV seropositive and was one of the 289 seropositive cohort members. Each donor provided a peripheral blood sample, and peripheral blood mononuclear cells were used for TCR beta sequencing. The Qiagen DNeasy Blood Extraction Kit was used to extract genomic DNA from the blood cell samples. V is trimmed back by 5 bases and J by 5 bases, and the junction contains 7 bases that no gene match accounts for. CDR1 and CDR2 are drawn from the germline V gene: SGHAT, FQNNGV. The CDR3, from cysteine to phenylalanine, totals 16 residues. The entry retains the CDR3 DNA only, 48 bases that are in frame from base 1. Details on this clone: What this receptor recognizes is not known. Base quality data are lacking; no much larger clone is found one base away.

This TCR was sampled from a woman aged 55 to 70 in good health and CMV-seropositive. The sequenced sample was PBMCs. The sequence links TRBV11-2 to TRBJ2-5; 14 bases in between match TRBD2. The DNA sequence is TGTGCCAGCAGCCTAGGGACTAGCGGGAGAATCGAGACCCAGTACTTC. This yields the protein CASSLGTSGRIETQYF.